This entry is about one T cell receptor (beta chain). As yet, its antigen is unknown. This sample stems from a study of cytomegalovirus exposure and HLA in healthy donors. PCR employed 60 Vbeta and 13 Jbeta primers. Repertoires were generated with immunoSEQ multiplex PCR, while TCRdb's copy carries only in-frame clones and drops some. The sample has around 150,000 clones, 55% to 85% seen once. Findings of the study overall: Being indistinguishable, some V segments were excluded, TRBV6-2 and TRBV6-3 among them. There were some public TCRs occurring in many donors, but most TCR sequences were rare. A cluster of highly shared sequence variants was likely a sequencing artifact.

Germline V CDR1 and CDR2: SGHDT, YYEEEE. The CDR3 contains 15 residues. Germline trimming cut 3 bases from V and 3 bases from J; bases unmatched to any gene: 2. Material for sequencing was PBMCs. This receptor was identified in a man aged 35-49 years in good health and CMV-seronegative. The J gene is TRBJ2-7, the V gene TRBV5-6; TRBD2 matches at 14 bases. The CDR3 DNA reads TGTGCCAGCAGCTGGGGACTAGCGGGAGTCTACGAGCAGTACTTC. It is translated as CASSWGLAGVYEQYF.